The 12 T cell receptor beta chains below come from one sample, sequenced in a study of circulating CD8 cells and anti-PD-1 response in melanoma. Sorting of live CD3+CD8+TCRalphabeta+ cells by PD-1 and/or TIGIT gave four subsets. TCR libraries were prepared from approximately 15 ng of total RNA with the QIAseq Immune Repertoire TCR panel. TCRdb recomputed calls from the reads with MiXCR, one row per CDR3 protein. The sample holds about 920 distinct CDR3 sequences; about 6.1% are singletons and the top ten take 6.2%. The sequenced sample was CD8+ T cells from PBMCs, obtained at baseline or after one month of anti-PD-1 therapy (not recorded which). The receptors come from a human donor with melanoma.

This clonotype is large within its sample. The chain couples TRBV21-1 to TRBJ2-1; the table's D call, TRBD1, has no DNA check behind it. TRBV21-1 has pseudogene status. The CDR3 is made up of 16 amino acids. In nucleotides, the CDR3 is TGTGCCAGCAGCGCATTACAGGGGAAAATATACAATGAGCAGTTCTTC. It codes for CASSALQGKIYNEQFF.

By frequency in the sample, this clonotype is medium-sized. The V and J genes are TRBV28 and TRBJ2-1, with a tentative D call TRBD1 (5 bases). V lost 1 base, J lost 1 base, and 8 bases lay in between. Germline V CDR1 and CDR2: MDHEN, SYDVKM. The CDR3 extends over 15 amino acids. Here the CDR3 DNA reads TGTGCCAGCAGTTTATTTGGGGCGTCCTACAATGAGCAGTTCTTC. Translation: CASSLFGASYNEQFF.

By share, this clonotype counts as large. The J gene is TRBJ2-5, the V gene TRBV4-1; TRBD2 agrees at 13 bases. CDR3 size: 15 residues. Germline V lookup: CDR1 MGHRA, CDR2 YSYEKL. Trimming removed 4 bases from V and 5 bases from J; junction bases left unmatched: 4. CDR3 sequence (DNA): TGCGCCAGCAGCCCCGGGACTAGCGGGGCTGAGACCCAGTACTTC. Translated, it gives CASSPGTSGAETQYF.

This clonotype is large in the sample. This chain connects TRBV7-3 to TRBJ2-1; the D call may be TRBD1 or TRBD2 (5 bases each). This CDR3 contains 14 residues. The V end lost 5 bases, the J end lost 5 bases, and 13 bases lay between the germline ends. Germline V gene sequence: CDR1 SGHTA, CDR2 FQGTGA. The CDR3, as DNA: TGTGCCAGCAGCCTGCTCGGGGCTGACAATGAGCAGTTCTTC. It yields the protein CASSLLGADNEQFF.

This chain connects TRBV19 to TRBJ1-4; D unclear. CDR3 size: 14 residues. CDR1 is LNHDA, CDR2 SQIVND, per germline (reference sequence). Trimming stripped 3 bases from V and 5 bases from J, with 10 bases between. The CDR3, as DNA: TGTGCCAGTAGTATTCGGAACAGCAATGAAAAACTGTTTTTT. It is translated as CASSIRNSNEKLFF. The entire variable domain, with the rest obtained from reference TRBV19 and TRBJ1-4, is as follows: DGGITQSPKYLFRKEGQNVTLSCEQNLNHDAMYWYRQDPGQGLRLIYYSQIVNDFQKGDIAEGYSVSREKKESFPLTVTSAQKNPTAFYLCASSIRNSNEKLFFGSGTQLSVL.

By sample fraction, this clonotype is medium-sized. The genes are TRBV29-1 and TRBJ2-2, with D hard to call. The germline V and J ends were trimmed by 7 bases and 2 bases, with 11 bases remaining between them. The length of the CDR3 is 13 residues. Germline V gives CDR1 SQVTM, CDR2 ANQGSEA. CDR3: CSAGFINTGELFF. CDR3 bases: TGCAGCGCAGGATTCATAAACACCGGGGAGCTGTTTTTT.

By its share, this clonotype is medium-sized. This rearrangement joins TRBV30 to TRBJ2-7; TRBD1 agrees at 10 bases. This CDR3 has 15 residues. The J segment lost 7 bases and the V segment lost 4 bases, leaving 13 bases of the junction unmatched. Germline CDR1 and CDR2: GTSNPN and SVGIG (reference sequence). In DNA, the CDR3 is TGTGCCTGGATTCGCCGGGACAGGGGCCCGGGGGAGCAGTACTTC. This gives the protein CAWIRRDRGPGEQYF.

V usage is TRBV19 and J usage is TRBJ2-1; D gene unclear. Trimming cost V 0 bases and J 3 bases, with 0 bases left between them. The CDR3 consists of 12 residues. Germline V gene lookup returns CDR1 LNHDA and CDR2 SQIVND (reference sequence). CDR3 DNA: TGTGCCAGTAGTATAGACTACAATGAGCAGTTCTTC. As protein: CASSIDYNEQFF.

This clonotype rates as medium-sized. The V gene is TRBV24-1, the J gene TRBJ2-2; D is ambiguous. CDR3 length equals 16 residues. V shed 1 base and J shed 0 bases, with 8 bases lying between them. The germline CDR1 and CDR2 sequences are KGHDR and SFDVKD. The CDR3 DNA reads as TGTGCCACCAGTGATTTAATCGGGTCGAACACCGGGGAGCTGTTTTTT. Encoded protein: CATSDLIGSNTGELFF.

V is TRBV19 and J is TRBJ2-7, with unresolved D. Trimming took 0 bases from V and 1 from J, leaving 10 bases between them. The CDR3 runs to 15 residues. In germline, CDR1 is LNHDA, CDR2 SQIVND (reference sequence). Here the CDR3 DNA reads TGTGCCAGTAGTATAGATGATGGAGATTCCTACGAGCAGTACTTC. This translates into CASSIDDGDSYEQYF. The whole variable domain, remainder taken from reference TRBV19 and TRBJ2-7, is DGGITQSPKYLFRKEGQNVTLSCEQNLNHDAMYWYRQDPGQGLRLIYYSQIVNDFQKGDIAEGYSVSREKKESFPLTVTSAQKNPTAFYLCASSIDDGDSYEQYFGPGTRLTVT.

By share of the sample, this clonotype is medium-sized. V gene TRBV30 combines with J gene TRBJ1-5; D is undetermined. The germline gives CDR1 GTSNPN, CDR2 SVGIG (reference sequence). This CDR3 comprises 13 residues. Trimming removed 0 bases from V and 0 bases from J, with 3 bases in between. This chain's CDR3 is CAWSVHSNQPQHF. In DNA form, the CDR3 reads TGTGCCTGGAGTGTACATAGCAATCAGCCCCAGCATTTT.

This clonotype is deemed medium-sized. CDR3 bases: TGCAGTGCTAGATATGGGACTTCCCTCTCCTACGAGCAGTACTTC. Translated: CSARYGTSLSYEQYF. The chain has TRBV20-1 and TRBJ2-7; the D gene is possibly TRBD2 (6 bases). Trimming removed 2 bases from V and 0 bases from J, with 14 bases in between. CDR3 length: 15 amino acids. The germline V gene has CDR1 DFQATT and CDR2 SNEGSKA (reference sequence).